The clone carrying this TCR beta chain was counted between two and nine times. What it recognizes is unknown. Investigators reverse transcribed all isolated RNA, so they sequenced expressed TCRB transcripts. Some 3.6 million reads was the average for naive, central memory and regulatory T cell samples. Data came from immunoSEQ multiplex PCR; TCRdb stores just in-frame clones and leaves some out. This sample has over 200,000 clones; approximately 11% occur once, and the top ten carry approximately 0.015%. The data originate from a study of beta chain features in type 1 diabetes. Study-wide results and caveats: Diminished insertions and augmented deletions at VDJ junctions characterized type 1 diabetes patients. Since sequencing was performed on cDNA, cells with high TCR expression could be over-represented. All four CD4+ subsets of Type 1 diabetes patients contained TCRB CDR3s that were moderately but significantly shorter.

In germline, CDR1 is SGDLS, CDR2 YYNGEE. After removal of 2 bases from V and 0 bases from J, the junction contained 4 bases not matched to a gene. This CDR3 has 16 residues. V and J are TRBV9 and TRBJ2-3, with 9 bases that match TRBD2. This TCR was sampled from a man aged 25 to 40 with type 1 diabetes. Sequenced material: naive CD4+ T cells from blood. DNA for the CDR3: TGTGCCAGCAGCGTGCTAGCGGGAACTAGCACAGATACGCAGTATTTT. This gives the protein CASSVLAGTSTDTQYF.